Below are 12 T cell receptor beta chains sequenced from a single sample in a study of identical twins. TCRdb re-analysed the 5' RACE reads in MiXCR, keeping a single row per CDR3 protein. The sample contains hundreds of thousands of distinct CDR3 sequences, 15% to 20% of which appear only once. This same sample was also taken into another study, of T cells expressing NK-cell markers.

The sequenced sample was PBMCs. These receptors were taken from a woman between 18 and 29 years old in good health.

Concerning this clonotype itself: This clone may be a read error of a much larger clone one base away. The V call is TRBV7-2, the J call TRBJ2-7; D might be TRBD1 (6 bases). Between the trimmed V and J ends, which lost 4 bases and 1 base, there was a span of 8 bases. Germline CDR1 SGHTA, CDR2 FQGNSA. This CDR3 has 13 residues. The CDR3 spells CASSWGHSYEQYF. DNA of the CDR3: TGTGCCAGCAGCTGGGGACATTCCTACGAGCAGTACTTC.

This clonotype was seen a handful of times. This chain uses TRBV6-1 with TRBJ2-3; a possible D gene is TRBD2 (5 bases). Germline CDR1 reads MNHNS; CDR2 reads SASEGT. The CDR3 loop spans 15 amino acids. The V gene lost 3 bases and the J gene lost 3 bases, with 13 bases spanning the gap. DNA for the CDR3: TGTGCCAGCAGTGATCAGCGAGGCGGGACAGATACGCAGTATTTT. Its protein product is CASSDQRGGTDTQYF.

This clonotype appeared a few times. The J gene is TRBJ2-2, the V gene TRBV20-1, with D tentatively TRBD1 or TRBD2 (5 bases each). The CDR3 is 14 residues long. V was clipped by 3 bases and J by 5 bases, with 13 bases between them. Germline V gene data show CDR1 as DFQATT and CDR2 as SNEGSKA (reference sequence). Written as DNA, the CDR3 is TGCAGTGCTAGTTCGGGGACGGGGACCGGGGAGCTGTTTTTT. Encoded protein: CSASSGTGTGELFF.

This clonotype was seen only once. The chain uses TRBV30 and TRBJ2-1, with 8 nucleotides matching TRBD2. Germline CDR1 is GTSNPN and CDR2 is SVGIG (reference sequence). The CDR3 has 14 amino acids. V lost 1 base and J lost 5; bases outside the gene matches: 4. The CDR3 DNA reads TGTGCCTGGAGTGGGGTAGCGGGAAACAATGAGCAGTTCTTC. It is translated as CAWSGVAGNNEQFF.

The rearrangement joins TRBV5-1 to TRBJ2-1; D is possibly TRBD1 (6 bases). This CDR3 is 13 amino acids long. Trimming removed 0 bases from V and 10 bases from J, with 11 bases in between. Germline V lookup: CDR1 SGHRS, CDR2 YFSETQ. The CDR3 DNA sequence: TGCGCCAGCAGCTTGGGGGCCGGGACAGAGCAGTTCTTC. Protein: CASSLGAGTEQFF. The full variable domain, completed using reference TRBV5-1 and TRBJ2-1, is KAGVTQTPRYLIKTRGQQVTLSCSPISGHRSVSWYQQTPGQGLQFLFEYFSETQRNKGNFPGRFSGRQFSNSRSEMNVSTLELGDSALYLCASSLGAGTEQFFGPGTRLTVL.

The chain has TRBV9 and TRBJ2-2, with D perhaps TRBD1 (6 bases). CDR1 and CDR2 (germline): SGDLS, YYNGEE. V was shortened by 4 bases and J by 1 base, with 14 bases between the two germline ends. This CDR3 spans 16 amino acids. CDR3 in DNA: TGTGCCAGCAGCTTGACACCCAGGGGGAACACCGGGGAGCTGTTTTTT. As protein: CASSLTPRGNTGELFF.

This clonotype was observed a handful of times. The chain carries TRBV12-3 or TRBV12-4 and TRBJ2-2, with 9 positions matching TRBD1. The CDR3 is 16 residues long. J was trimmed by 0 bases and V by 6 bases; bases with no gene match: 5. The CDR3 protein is CASSLGQGANTGELFF. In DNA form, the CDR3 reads TGTGCCAGCAGCCTGGGACAGGGCGCGAACACCGGGGAGCTGTTTTTT.

DNA for the CDR3: TGCGCCAGCAGCCTACGGGACGGTGGGACAGATACGCAGTATTTT. Its translation: CASSLRDGGTDTQYF. The rearrangement links TRBV5-1 to TRBJ2-3; possibly TRBD1 or TRBD2 for D (5 bases each). Germline CDR1 reads SGHRS; CDR2 reads YFSETQ. The CDR3 extends over 15 amino acids. Trimming took 4 bases from V and 3 from J, leaving 15 bases between them.

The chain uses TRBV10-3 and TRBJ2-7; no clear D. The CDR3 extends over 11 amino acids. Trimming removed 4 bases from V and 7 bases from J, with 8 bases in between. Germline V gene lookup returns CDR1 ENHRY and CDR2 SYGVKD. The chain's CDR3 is CAISVSWEQYF. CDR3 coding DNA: TGTGCCATCAGTGTATCGTGGGAGCAGTACTTC.

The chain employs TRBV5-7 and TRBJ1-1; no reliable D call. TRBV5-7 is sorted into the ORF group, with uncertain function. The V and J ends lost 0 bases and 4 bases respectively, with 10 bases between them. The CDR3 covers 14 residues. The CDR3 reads CASSLGHAPTEAFF. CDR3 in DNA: TGTGCCAGCAGCTTGGGACATGCCCCCACTGAAGCTTTCTTT.

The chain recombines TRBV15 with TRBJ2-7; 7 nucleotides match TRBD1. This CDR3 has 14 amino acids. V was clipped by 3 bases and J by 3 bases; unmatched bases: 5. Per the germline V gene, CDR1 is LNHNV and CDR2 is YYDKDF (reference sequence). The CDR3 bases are TGTGCCACCAGCAGCCTACAGGGGATCTACGAGCAGTACTTC. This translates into CATSSLQGIYEQYF.

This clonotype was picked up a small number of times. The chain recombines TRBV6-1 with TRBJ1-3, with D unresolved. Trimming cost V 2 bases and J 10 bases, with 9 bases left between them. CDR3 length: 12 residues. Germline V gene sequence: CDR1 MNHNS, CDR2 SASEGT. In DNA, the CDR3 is TGTGCCAGCAGTGAACGGGTGAAGACCATATATTTT. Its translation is CASSERVKTIYF.